The clone carrying this T cell receptor (beta chain) was seen just once. The data derive from a study of blood T cell repertoires in COVID-19. The assay was immunoSEQ multiplex PCR, and TCRdb's table has in-frame clones only and misses some. This sample has 130,000 or so clones, with 75% to 90% found just once. The CDR3 contains 19 residues. Trimming took 4 bases from V and 0 from J, leaving 22 bases between them. Germline V gene data show CDR1 as MNHEY and CDR2 as SVGEGT. This TCR derives from a man in his 60s with COVID-19, enrolled during active disease. This chain joins TRBV6-2 or TRBV6-3 and TRBJ1-5, with TRBD1 as a possible D gene (6 bases). The sequencing input was peripheral blood. The CDR3 nucleotides are TGTGCCAGCAGTTCCGTGGACAGCGCCCGCCGCTATAGCAATCAGCCCCAGCATTTT. It is translated as CASSSVDSARRYSNQPQHF.